A selection of T cell receptor beta chains follows, all from one sample in a study of blood T cell repertoires in COVID-19. Some clones are missing from TCRdb's copy, which holds only in-frame ones; the method was immunoSEQ multiplex PCR. The data show around 94,000 clones, with around 81% seen just once and 6.3% held by the top ten. Sequencing used peripheral blood. The receptor source for this set is a man in his 60s with acute or convalescent COVID-19. Both conserved end residues are part of each CDR3. A D gene is named only where the DNA matches it firmly. Where a row states a size, it is once, few, many or the class of an expanded clone; other rows omit it.

D: TRBD2; V: TRBV7-3; J: TRBJ2-1; size: NA; CDR3: CASSLAGAYNEQFF; DNA: TGTGCCAGCAGCTTAGCGGGGGCCTACAATGAGCAGTTCTTC
D: TRBD1; V: TRBV30; J: TRBJ2-3; size: NA; CDR3: CAWNMGTGYSTDTQYF; DNA: TGTGCCTGGAATATGGGGACAGGCTACAGCACAGATACGCAGTATTTT
D: NA; V: TRBV2; J: TRBJ1-1; size: NA; CDR3: CASRRGGNGENTEAFF; DNA: TGTGCCAGCAGAAGGGGGGGGAATGGGGAGAACACTGAAGCTTTCTTT
D: TRBD2; V: TRBV5-1; J: TRBJ2-5; size: NA; CDR3: CASSRLAGAGETQYF; DNA: TGCGCCAGCAGCCGACTAGCGGGGGCTGGGGAGACCCAGTACTTC
D: NA; V: TRBV27; J: TRBJ2-1; size: once; CDR3: CASSITASSYNEQFF; DNA: TGTGCCAGCAGCATTACAGCAAGCTCCTACAATGAGCAGTTCTTC
D: TRBD1; V: TRBV6-5; J: TRBJ1-2; size: NA; CDR3: CASRTGQGAHGYTF; DNA: TGTGCCAGCAGGACGGGACAGGGGGCCCATGGCTACACCTTC
D: TRBD1; V: TRBV3-1/TRBV3-2; J: TRBJ1-2; size: NA; CDR3: CASSPGQGAQGYGYTF; DNA: TGTGCCAGCAGTCCGGGACAGGGGGCGCAGGGCTATGGCTACACCTTC
D: NA; V: TRBV5-5; J: TRBJ1-5; size: NA; CDR3: CASSLLGNQPQHF; DNA: TGTGCCAGCAGCTTATTAGGCAATCAGCCCCAGCATTTT
D: TRBD1; V: TRBV11-1; J: TRBJ1-4; size: NA; CDR3: CASSYGTGRNEKLFF; DNA: TGTGCCAGCAGTTATGGGACAGGGAGAAATGAAAAACTGTTTTTT
D: TRBD1; V: TRBV6-5; J: TRBJ1-2; size: NA; CDR3: CASHETGHHGYTF; DNA: TGTGCCAGCCACGAGACAGGGCATCATGGCTACACCTTC
D: TRBD1; V: TRBV4-3; J: TRBJ1-2; size: NA; CDR3: CASSQDEGTGVGYTF; DNA: TGCGCCAGCAGCCAAGATGAGGGGACAGGGGTGGGCTACACCTTC
D: TRBD1; V: TRBV30; J: TRBJ1-2; size: NA; CDR3: CAWSVPDRVGGYTF; DNA: TGTGCCTGGAGTGTACCGGACAGGGTTGGTGGCTACACCTTC
D: TRBD1; V: TRBV7-9; J: TRBJ1-6; size: NA; CDR3: CASSLVAGGSSPLHF; DNA: TGTGCCAGCAGCTTAGTTGCAGGGGGCTCATCACCCCTCCACTTT
D: TRBD1; V: TRBV2; J: TRBJ1-6; size: NA; CDR3: CASRDSDRNNSPLHF; DNA: TGTGCCAGCAGGGACTCGGACAGGAATAATTCACCCCTCCACTTT
D: NA; V: TRBV15; J: TRBJ1-4; size: NA; CDR3: CATSRAIATNEKLFF; DNA: TGTGCCACCAGCAGAGCAATTGCAACTAATGAAAAACTGTTTTTT
D: NA; V: TRBV2; J: TRBJ1-3; size: NA; CDR3: CASSPWTEISGNTIYF; DNA: TGTGCCAGCAGCCCTTGGACAGAAATATCTGGAAACACCATATATTTT